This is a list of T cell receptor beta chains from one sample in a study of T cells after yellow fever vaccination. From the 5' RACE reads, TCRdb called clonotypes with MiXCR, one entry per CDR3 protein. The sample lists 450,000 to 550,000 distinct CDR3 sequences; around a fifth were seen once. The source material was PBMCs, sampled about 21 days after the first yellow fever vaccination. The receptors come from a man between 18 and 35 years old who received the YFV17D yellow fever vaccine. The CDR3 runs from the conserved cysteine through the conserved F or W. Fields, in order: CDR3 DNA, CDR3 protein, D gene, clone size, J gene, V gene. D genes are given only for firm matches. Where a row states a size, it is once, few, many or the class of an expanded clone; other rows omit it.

CDR3nt: TGTGCCAGCAGCCAGCCTGAGGTTCCCAAAAACATTCAGTACTTC; CDR3aa: CASSQPEVPKNIQYF; d_gene: -; abundance: -; j_gene: TRBJ2-4; v_gene: TRBV3-1
CDR3nt: TGCGCCAGCAGCTTACGACTAGCGGGGGGACCCTACGAGCAGTACTTC; CDR3aa: CASSLRLAGGPYEQYF; d_gene: TRBD2; abundance: -; j_gene: TRBJ2-7; v_gene: TRBV5-1
CDR3nt: TGTGCCAGCAGGGACTCCCGGGACAGAGATAACTATGGCTACACCTTC; CDR3aa: CASRDSRDRDNYGYTF; d_gene: TRBD1; abundance: few; j_gene: TRBJ1-2; v_gene: TRBV6-4
CDR3nt: TGTGCCAGCAGTCCGAGACAGTTTCCAATCACTGAAGCTTTCTTT; CDR3aa: CASSPRQFPITEAFF; d_gene: -; abundance: -; j_gene: TRBJ1-1; v_gene: TRBV28
CDR3nt: TGTGCCAGCAGCCGCACCGGGACAGGGGGTAGCTACACCTTC; CDR3aa: CASSRTGTGGSYTF; d_gene: TRBD1; abundance: -; j_gene: TRBJ1-2; v_gene: TRBV7-2
CDR3nt: TGTGCCAGCAGCTTAGTTGGGGGGGGATTCTACAATGAGCAGTTCTTC; CDR3aa: CASSLVGGGFYNEQFF; d_gene: TRBD2; abundance: -; j_gene: TRBJ2-1; v_gene: TRBV7-2
CDR3nt: TGTGCCAGCGGCGAGGGGGGCCGAGAGACCCAGTACTTC; CDR3aa: CASGEGGRETQYF; d_gene: -; abundance: few; j_gene: TRBJ2-5; v_gene: TRBV5-4
CDR3nt: TGTGCCAGCAGCTTACGACAGGGCGACGGAAAACTGTTTTTT; CDR3aa: CASSLRQGDGKLFF; d_gene: TRBD1; abundance: -; j_gene: TRBJ1-4; v_gene: TRBV7-9
CDR3nt: TGCGCCAGCAGCCCGTTTGGGGAAAAAGCCACAGATACGCAGTATTTT; CDR3aa: CASSPFGEKATDTQYF; d_gene: -; abundance: -; j_gene: TRBJ2-3; v_gene: TRBV4-1
CDR3nt: TGTGCCAGCAGCTTAGCGATCCGGGGAGACCTTAACTATGGCTACACCTTC; CDR3aa: CASSLAIRGDLNYGYTF; d_gene: -; abundance: -; j_gene: TRBJ1-2; v_gene: TRBV7-6
CDR3nt: TGTGCCATCCCCCTAGGGGTACGCACAGATACGCAGTATTTT; CDR3aa: CAIPLGVRTDTQYF; d_gene: -; abundance: -; j_gene: TRBJ2-3; v_gene: TRBV10-3
CDR3nt: TGTGCCAGCAGTGACAGGGGTATAGATACGCAGTATTTT; CDR3aa: CASSDRGIDTQYF; d_gene: TRBD1; abundance: -; j_gene: TRBJ2-3; v_gene: TRBV27
CDR3nt: TGCGCCGGACAGGCCAGGGCGGGTCGGGGGGAGACCCAGTACTTC; CDR3aa: CAGQARAGRGETQYF; d_gene: -; abundance: -; j_gene: TRBJ2-5; v_gene: TRBV5-1
CDR3nt: TGTGCCAGCAGCCCGGGGTTTCCAGGGGTTCAAGATACGCAGTATTTT; CDR3aa: CASSPGFPGVQDTQYF; d_gene: -; abundance: -; j_gene: TRBJ2-3; v_gene: TRBV28
CDR3nt: TGTGCCAGCTCAACAACCGACAGGCAGCCCCAGCATTTT; CDR3aa: CASSTTDRQPQHF; d_gene: -; abundance: few; j_gene: TRBJ1-5; v_gene: TRBV18
CDR3nt: TGTGCCAGCTCGGGGCGGGACTACAATGAGCAGTTCTTC; CDR3aa: CASSGRDYNEQFF; d_gene: -; abundance: many; j_gene: TRBJ2-1; v_gene: TRBV5-5
CDR3nt: TGTGCCAGCAGCTCCGGGCGGGGGTCTGGAAACACCATATATTTT; CDR3aa: CASSSGRGSGNTIYF; d_gene: -; abundance: -; j_gene: TRBJ1-3; v_gene: TRBV7-2
CDR3nt: TGTGCCAGCAGTTACCAGGGACAGCACACTGAAGCTTTCTTT; CDR3aa: CASSYQGQHTEAFF; d_gene: TRBD1; abundance: few; j_gene: TRBJ1-1; v_gene: TRBV6-5
CDR3nt: TGCGCCAGCAGCCCCAGGGGGCATATAGATACGCAGTATTTT; CDR3aa: CASSPRGHIDTQYF; d_gene: TRBD1; abundance: -; j_gene: TRBJ2-3; v_gene: TRBV5-1
CDR3nt: TGTGCCAGTAATGGGGGGGCGAACACTGAAGCTTTCTTT; CDR3aa: CASNGGANTEAFF; d_gene: -; abundance: -; j_gene: TRBJ1-1; v_gene: TRBV25-1
CDR3nt: TGCAGTGCCAAATCGGCTAGCGAAGGCACAGATACGCAGTATTTT; CDR3aa: CSAKSASEGTDTQYF; d_gene: -; abundance: -; j_gene: TRBJ2-3; v_gene: TRBV20-1
CDR3nt: TGTGCCAGCAGCCACAGGGGTTCCGGGGACCTGTTTTTT; CDR3aa: CASSHRGSGDLFF; d_gene: -; abundance: -; j_gene: TRBJ2-2; v_gene: TRBV4-2
CDR3nt: TGTGCCAGCAGCCTAGGCCCGGCGACTGGAGCCGTGGCCGTGACAGATACGCAGTATTTT; CDR3aa: CASSLGPATGAVAVTDTQYF; d_gene: -; abundance: few; j_gene: TRBJ2-3; v_gene: TRBV3-1
CDR3nt: TGTGCCAGCAGCGCCGGGACTGTTCCCGGGGAGCTGTTTTTT; CDR3aa: CASSAGTVPGELFF; d_gene: -; abundance: many; j_gene: TRBJ2-2; v_gene: TRBV9
CDR3nt: TGTGCCAGCACCCTAGCGGGGGGTAATGAGCAGTTCTTC; CDR3aa: CASTLAGGNEQFF; d_gene: TRBD2; abundance: few; j_gene: TRBJ2-1; v_gene: TRBV6-6
CDR3nt: TGTGCCAGCAGCTCCTTAGCGGGAAATACGCAGTATTTT; CDR3aa: CASSSLAGNTQYF; d_gene: TRBD2; abundance: -; j_gene: TRBJ2-3; v_gene: TRBV7-2
CDR3nt: TGTGCCAGCAGTTTAGCCGGGACAGGGCGGAATGAGCAGTTCTTC; CDR3aa: CASSLAGTGRNEQFF; d_gene: TRBD1; abundance: few; j_gene: TRBJ2-1; v_gene: TRBV28
CDR3nt: TGTGCCAGCAGGTACGGCGACATGAACACTGAAGCTTTCTTT; CDR3aa: CASRYGDMNTEAFF; d_gene: -; abundance: many; j_gene: TRBJ1-1; v_gene: TRBV6-5
CDR3nt: TGTGCCAGCAGCTCTCCAACGGGGGGCCACAATGAGCAGTTCTTC; CDR3aa: CASSSPTGGHNEQFF; d_gene: -; abundance: many; j_gene: TRBJ2-1; v_gene: TRBV7-9
CDR3nt: TGTGCCAGCAGCCCACTAGCGGGGAGCTCCTACGAGCAGTACTTC; CDR3aa: CASSPLAGSSYEQYF; d_gene: TRBD2; abundance: few; j_gene: TRBJ2-7; v_gene: TRBV7-9
CDR3nt: TGTGCCAGCTCACAAACGGCCGGGGACAGGGCTTACAATGAGCAGTTCTTC; CDR3aa: CASSQTAGDRAYNEQFF; d_gene: TRBD1; abundance: few; j_gene: TRBJ2-1; v_gene: TRBV18
CDR3nt: TGTGCCAGCAGCTTGTCCGGGGCAACAGAGACCCAGTACTTC; CDR3aa: CASSLSGATETQYF; d_gene: -; abundance: -; j_gene: TRBJ2-5; v_gene: TRBV5-4
CDR3nt: TGTGCCAGCAGCTTTTCCTCTACTAATGAAAAACTGTTTTTT; CDR3aa: CASSFSSTNEKLFF; d_gene: -; abundance: few; j_gene: TRBJ1-4; v_gene: TRBV7-8
CDR3nt: TGTGCCAGCAGTAGGGGACTTCAGGGGCAGTATTTT; CDR3aa: CASSRGLQGQYF; d_gene: -; abundance: many; j_gene: TRBJ2-3; v_gene: TRBV12-3/TRBV12-4
CDR3nt: TGTGCCAGCAGTTCACGGACGGAGATCAATAGCAATCAGCCCCAGCATTTT; CDR3aa: CASSSRTEINSNQPQHF; d_gene: -; abundance: -; j_gene: TRBJ1-5; v_gene: TRBV27
CDR3nt: TGTGCCAGCAGCACCTTACCGTCGGAGCAGTACTTC; CDR3aa: CASSTLPSEQYF; d_gene: -; abundance: -; j_gene: TRBJ2-7; v_gene: TRBV7-2
CDR3nt: TGTGCCAGCAGCTTATGGGGAACGAACACCGGGGAGCTGTTTTTT; CDR3aa: CASSLWGTNTGELFF; d_gene: -; abundance: few; j_gene: TRBJ2-2; v_gene: TRBV7-9
CDR3nt: TGCGCCAGCAGCTTGGGATTTGACGGTAATGAGCAGTTCTTC; CDR3aa: CASSLGFDGNEQFF; d_gene: -; abundance: many; j_gene: TRBJ2-1; v_gene: TRBV5-1
CDR3nt: TGTGCCAGCAGCCTGACTAGCGGGGGCTCCTACGAGCAGTACTTC; CDR3aa: CASSLTSGGSYEQYF; d_gene: TRBD2; abundance: many; j_gene: TRBJ2-7; v_gene: TRBV7-9
CDR3nt: TGCGCCAGCAGCCAAGAACCGACAGGGACCACAGATACGCAGTATTTT; CDR3aa: CASSQEPTGTTDTQYF; d_gene: TRBD1; abundance: few; j_gene: TRBJ2-3; v_gene: TRBV4-3
CDR3nt: TGTGCTAGTGGTTTATCCGGGGGCCAGGCCCAGCATTTT; CDR3aa: CASGLSGGQAQHF; d_gene: -; abundance: few; j_gene: TRBJ1-5; v_gene: TRBV12-5
CDR3nt: TGTGCCAGCTTGTCCCAGGCGGGGGGTGAAACCGGGGAGCTGTTTTTT; CDR3aa: CASLSQAGGETGELFF; d_gene: TRBD2; abundance: many; j_gene: TRBJ2-2; v_gene: TRBV7-2
CDR3nt: TGCGCCAGCAGCGTACAGGGGGAAGGAGAGACCCAGTACTTC; CDR3aa: CASSVQGEGETQYF; d_gene: TRBD1; abundance: -; j_gene: TRBJ2-5; v_gene: TRBV5-1
CDR3nt: TGTGCCAGCAGCTACCCCATCGATACGACAGGGGCGAGCACAGATACGCAGTATTTT; CDR3aa: CASSYPIDTTGASTDTQYF; d_gene: TRBD1; abundance: few; j_gene: TRBJ2-3; v_gene: TRBV7-6